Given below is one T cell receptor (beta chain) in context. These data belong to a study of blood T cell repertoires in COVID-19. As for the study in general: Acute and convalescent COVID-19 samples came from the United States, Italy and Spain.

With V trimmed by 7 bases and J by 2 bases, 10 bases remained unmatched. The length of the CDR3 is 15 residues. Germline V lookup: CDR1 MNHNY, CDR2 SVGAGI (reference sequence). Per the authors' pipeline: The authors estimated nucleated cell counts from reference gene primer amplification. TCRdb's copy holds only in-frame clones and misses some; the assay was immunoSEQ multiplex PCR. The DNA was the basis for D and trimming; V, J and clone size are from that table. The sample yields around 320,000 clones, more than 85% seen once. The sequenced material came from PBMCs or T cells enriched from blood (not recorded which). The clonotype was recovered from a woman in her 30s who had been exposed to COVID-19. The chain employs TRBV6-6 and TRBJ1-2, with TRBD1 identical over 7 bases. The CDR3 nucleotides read TGTGCCAGCACCTTCCAGGGGGTTACGAACTATGGCTACACCTTC. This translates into CASTFQGVTNYGYTF.